This note documents a single TCR beta chain sequence. Its antigen remains unidentified. A single record per CDR3 protein comes from TCRdb applying MiXCR to the 5' RACE reads. The table lists 800,000 to 900,000 distinct CDR3 sequences, over 9.5% of them singletons. The data originate from a study of CD8 T cells in ankylosing spondylitis. The CDR3 runs 13 residues. The V gene's germline CDR1 is SGHTA and CDR2 FQGNSA. V lost 5 bases to trimming and J lost 7 bases, with 13 bases between them. Points from the study as a whole: Relatively scarce in peripheral blood, disease-linked clones were CD8+. Significantly higher representation of disease-linked clones was reported for matched ankylosing spondylitis synovial fluid. For ankylosing spondylitis blood, a TCR beta motif of seven to nine highly homologous variants appeared characteristic.

This chain connects TRBV7-2 to TRBJ2-3, with D possibly being TRBD2 (5 bases). Sample: blood, either unsorted or a sorted T cell fraction (not recorded which). This receptor was taken from a male donor with ankylosing spondylitis. CDR3 sequence reads: CASSQAARHTQYF. In DNA, the CDR3 is TGTGCCAGCAGCCAAGCGGCTAGACATACGCAGTATTTT. Using reference TRBV7-2 and TRBJ2-3 for the parts outside the CDR3, the full variable domain is GAGVSQSPSNKVTEKGKDVELRCDPISGHTALYWYRQSLGQGLEFLIYFQGNSAPDKSGLPSDRFSAERTGGSVSTLTIQRTQQEDSAVYLCASSQAARHTQYFGPGTRLTVL.